Presented here are 21 T cell receptor beta chains from one specimen sequenced in a study of blood T cell repertoires in COVID-19. TCRdb's copy holds only in-frame clones and misses some; the assay was immunoSEQ multiplex PCR. This table has about 80,000 clones, over 75% appearing once. Sample: peripheral blood. The receptors here all came from a man older than 75 with acute or convalescent COVID-19.

The chain is built from TRBV7-2 and TRBJ1-5; D is perhaps TRBD1 (6 bases). The germline V gene encodes CDR1 SGHTA and CDR2 FQGNSA. V lost 5 bases and J lost 1, with 12 bases in between. There are 15 residues in the CDR3. In nucleotides, the CDR3 is TGTGCCAGCAGCGCGTGGACAGTCAGCAATCAGCCCCAGCATTTT. It codes for CASSAWTVSNQPQHF. Looking up the rest from reference TRBV7-2 and TRBJ1-5 gives the full variable domain: GAGVSQSPSNKVTEKGKDVELRCDPISGHTALYWYRQSLGQGLEFLIYFQGNSAPDKSGLPSDRFSAERTGGSVSTLTIQRTQQEDSAVYLCASSAWTVSNQPQHFGDGTRLSIL.

This chain links TRBV5-1 with TRBJ2-5, with TRBD2 matching over 14 bases. Germline CDR1 is SGHRS and CDR2 is YFSETQ. The CDR3 is made up of 16 amino acids. Losses at the gene ends were 4 bases for V and 4 bases for J; bases not matched to a gene: 6. The CDR3 reads CASSVGLAGGGETQYF. CDR3 DNA: TGCGCCAGCAGCGTTGGACTAGCGGGGGGAGGAGAGACCCAGTACTTC.

The chain links TRBV9 to TRBJ2-1; 7 bases agree with TRBD1. This CDR3 contains 15 residues. The germline V gene encodes CDR1 SGDLS and CDR2 YYNGEE. Trimming removed 0 bases from V and 5 bases from J; junction bases left unmatched: 5. In nucleotides, the CDR3 is TGTGCCAGCAGCGTAGCCGGGACAGCTAACAATGAGCAGTTCTTC. Protein product: CASSVAGTANNEQFF.

This sequence joins TRBV11-3 and TRBJ2-5; no clear D gene. CDR3 length: 13 amino acids. V lost 3 bases and J lost 2, with 7 bases in between. The germline V gene has CDR1 SGHNT and CDR2 YENEEA. The CDR3 here is CASSFRGQETQYF. The CDR3 bases are TGTGCCAGCAGCTTCCGCGGACAAGAGACCCAGTACTTC.

The DNA for the CDR3 is TGTGCCAGCAGGGGGGACTCGAAAGAGACCCAGTACTTC. This translates into CASRGDSKETQYF. The chain couples TRBV6-5 to TRBJ2-5; a possible D gene is TRBD2 (6 bases). CDR1 MNHEY and CDR2 SVGAGI come from the germline V gene. This CDR3 region has 13 residues. With 6 bases removed from V and 3 bases from J, the gap between germline ends came to 11 bases.

The V call is TRBV9, the J call TRBJ2-1; 9 positions agree with TRBD2. V trimming: 0 bases; J trimming: 6 bases; junction bases outside the gene matches: 4. CDR1 SGDLS and CDR2 YYNGEE come from the germline V gene. The CDR3 covers 15 residues. The CDR3, as DNA: TGTGCCAGCAGCGTAGGGAGCGGGGGGACCAATGAGCAGTTCTTC. It codes for CASSVGSGGTNEQFF.

The V gene is TRBV9, the J gene TRBJ1-6, with 7 bases lining up with TRBD1. J gave up 5 bases and V 3 bases, and 11 bases lay outside the gene matches. Germline CDR1 is SGDLS and CDR2 is YYNGEE. The CDR3 runs 17 residues. CDR3 amino acids: CASSDQGLTGHNSPLHF. The CDR3 DNA reads TGTGCCAGCAGCGACCAGGGTTTGACAGGGCATAATTCACCCCTCCACTTT.

This chain connects TRBV2 to TRBJ1-1, with D possibly TRBD1 on 5 matching bases. The germline V gene has CDR1 SNHLY and CDR2 FYNNEI. The ends were cut back, 4 bases at V and 5 bases at J, with 14 bases in the middle. The length of the CDR3 is 14 residues. CDR3 residues: CASSVSGGQTEAFF. The DNA of the CDR3 is TGTGCCAGCAGTGTGTCCGGGGGTCAGACTGAAGCTTTCTTT.

The rearrangement joins TRBV5-1 to TRBJ2-5; D is undetermined. Per the germline V gene, CDR1 is SGHRS and CDR2 is YFSETQ. CDR3 size: 13 residues. The V and J ends lost 1 base and 2 bases respectively, with 6 bases between them. The CDR3 DNA follows: TGCGCCAGCAGCTTGATACAGCAAGAGACCCAGTACTTC. Amino acids: CASSLIQQETQYF.

CDR3 amino acids: CASTLRASGSTDTQYF. In nucleotides, the CDR3 is TGTGCCAGCACCCTTAGGGCTAGCGGGAGCACAGATACGCAGTATTTT. The chain joins TRBV19 to TRBJ2-3; 8 positions match TRBD2. In germline, CDR1 is LNHDA, CDR2 SQIVND (reference sequence). CDR3 length: 16 residues. V gave up 9 bases and J gave up 0 bases; unmatched junction bases: 11.

The genes are TRBV5-5 and TRBJ1-4; D may be TRBD1 (6 bases). Germline CDR1 reads SGHKS; CDR2 reads YYEKEE (reference sequence). With 6 bases removed from V and 7 bases from J, the gap between germline ends came to 16 bases. The CDR3 extends over 14 amino acids. CDR3 nucleotides: TGTGCCAGCAACGTGGGGGCAGGGATTGAAAAACTGTTTTTT. It codes for CASNVGAGIEKLFF.

The rearrangement links TRBV18 to TRBJ1-4; D may be TRBD1 (6 bases). Per germline, CDR1 KGHSH and CDR2 LQKENI. The V gene lost 3 bases and the J gene lost 1 base, with 9 bases spanning the gap. The CDR3 spans 15 residues. The CDR3 DNA is TGTGCCAGCTCACCGCAGGGACAAACTAATGAAAAACTGTTTTTT. It codes for CASSPQGQTNEKLFF.

The chain has TRBV7-8 and TRBJ2-3; D might be TRBD1 (6 bases). The germline V gene has CDR1 SGHVS and CDR2 FQNEAQ. CDR3 size: 15 residues. V gave up 3 bases and J gave up 1 base, with 11 bases separating them. CDR3 region: CASSFTTGGTDTQYF. The CDR3 bases are TGTGCCAGCAGCTTCACGACAGGTGGCACAGATACGCAGTATTTT.

This chain joins TRBV11-1 and TRBJ1-1, with 7 bases fitting TRBD1. The CDR3 loop spans 14 amino acids. Germline V gene sequence: CDR1 SGHAT, CDR2 FQDESV (reference sequence). V lost 3 bases to trimming and J lost 1 base; unmatched junction nucleotides: 2. Written as DNA, the CDR3 is TGTGCCAGCAGCTTTGCAGGGGGGAACACTGAAGCTTTCTTT. This encodes CASSFAGGNTEAFF.

This chain links TRBV9 with TRBJ2-3, with 13 nucleotides matching TRBD2. In germline, CDR1 is SGDLS, CDR2 YYNGEE. V lost 4 bases and J lost 6; bases outside the gene matches: 8. The CDR3 is made up of 16 amino acids. The CDR3 loop is CASSFGTSGEGDTQYF. As DNA, the CDR3 is TGTGCCAGCAGCTTTGGGACTAGCGGGGAGGGGGATACGCAGTATTTT.

V is TRBV27 and J is TRBJ1-1; possibly TRBD1 for D (5 bases). V gave up 3 bases and J gave up 0 bases, with 14 bases separating them. The germline CDR1 and CDR2 sequences are MNHEY and SMNVEV (reference sequence). CDR3 length equals 16 residues. DNA for the CDR3: TGTGCCAGCAGTTTCCGAGGACAACTCATGAACACTGAAGCTTTCTTT. Protein product: CASSFRGQLMNTEAFF.

The chain recombines TRBV18 with TRBJ1-4; D is ambiguous. Trimming removed 6 bases at V and 3 bases at J, with 11 bases between. This CDR3 has 14 residues. Germline CDR1 is KGHSH and CDR2 is LQKENI. The CDR3 DNA sequence: TGTGCCAGCTCCGCGCTGCGATCTAATGAAAAACTGTTTTTT. The encoded protein is CASSALRSNEKLFF.

The chain combines TRBV30 with TRBJ1-1; TRBD1 is a possible D gene (5 bases). The CDR3 extends over 12 amino acids. V was shortened by 3 bases and J by 4 bases, with 9 bases between the two germline ends. CDR1 and CDR2 (germline): GTSNPN, SVGIG (reference sequence). The DNA of the CDR3 is TGTGCCTGGAGCACAGGCGGCACTGAAGCTTTCTTT. This codes for CAWSTGGTEAFF.

The rearrangement uses TRBV11-2 and TRBJ2-7, with D hard to call. Trimming removed 1 base from V and 3 bases from J, with 7 bases in between. The length of the CDR3 is 13 residues. Germline V lookup: CDR1 SGHAT, CDR2 FQNNGV. CDR3 region: CASSLAGRYEQYF. The CDR3 nucleotides are TGTGCCAGCAGCTTAGCAGGCCGCTACGAGCAGTACTTC.

This clone has more than one count but fewer than ten. V gene TRBV6-6 combines with J gene TRBJ2-7, with a possible D match to TRBD1 (5 bases). Trimming cost V 9 bases and J 0 bases, with 15 bases left between them. Looked up from germline, CDR1 is MNHNY and CDR2 is SVGAGI (reference sequence). The CDR3 loop spans 14 amino acids. For the CDR3, the DNA is TGTGCCAGTCGCACGGCGGACAACTCCTACGAGCAGTACTTC. Translation gives CASRTADNSYEQYF.

The chain links TRBV9 to TRBJ2-7, with D perhaps matching TRBD1 (6 bases). V gave up 1 base and J gave up 2 bases, with 16 bases separating them. The germline CDR1 and CDR2 sequences are SGDLS and YYNGEE. This CDR3 has 16 amino acids. The CDR3 nucleotides are TGTGCCAGCAGCGTAAGTCCGGCAGGGGCTCCCTACGAGCAGTACTTC. It is translated as CASSVSPAGAPYEQYF.